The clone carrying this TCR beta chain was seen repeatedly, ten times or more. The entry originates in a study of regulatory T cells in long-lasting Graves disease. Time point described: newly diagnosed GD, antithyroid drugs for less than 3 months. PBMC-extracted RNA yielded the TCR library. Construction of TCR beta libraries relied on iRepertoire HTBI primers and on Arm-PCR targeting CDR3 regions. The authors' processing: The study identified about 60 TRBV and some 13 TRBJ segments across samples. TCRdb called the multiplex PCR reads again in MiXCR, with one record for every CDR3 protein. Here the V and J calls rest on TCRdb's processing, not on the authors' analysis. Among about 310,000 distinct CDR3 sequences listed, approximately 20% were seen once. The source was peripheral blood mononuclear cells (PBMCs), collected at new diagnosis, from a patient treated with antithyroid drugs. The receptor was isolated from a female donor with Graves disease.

The CDR3 nucleotides are TGTGCCACCCGCCGGGAGCGAGGGGACATTCAGTACTTC. This codes for CATRRERGDIQYF. This chain joins TRBV27 and TRBJ2-4; D possibly corresponds to TRBD2 (6 bases). The CDR3 has 13 residues. Trimming took off 10 bases at V and 8 bases at J, with 18 bases between the two ends. In germline, CDR1 is MNHEY, CDR2 SMNVEV (reference sequence).